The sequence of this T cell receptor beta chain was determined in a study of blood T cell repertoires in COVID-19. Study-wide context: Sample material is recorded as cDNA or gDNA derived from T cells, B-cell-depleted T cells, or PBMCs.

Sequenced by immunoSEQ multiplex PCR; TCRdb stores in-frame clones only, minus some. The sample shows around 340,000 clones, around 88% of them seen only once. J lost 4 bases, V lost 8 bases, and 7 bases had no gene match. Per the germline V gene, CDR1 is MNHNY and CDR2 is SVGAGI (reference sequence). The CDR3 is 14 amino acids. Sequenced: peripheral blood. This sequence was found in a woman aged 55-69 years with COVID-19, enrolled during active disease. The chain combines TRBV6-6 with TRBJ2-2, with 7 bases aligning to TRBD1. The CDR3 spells CASSTAGGTGELFF. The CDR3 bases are TGTGCCAGCTCGACAGCAGGGGGCACCGGGGAGCTGTTTTTT.